The table lists the clone carrying this T cell receptor (beta chain) with a few counts. Germline V gene sequence: CDR1 DFQATT, CDR2 SNEGSKA (reference sequence). Between the trimmed V and J ends, which lost 6 bases and 5 bases, there was a span of 19 bases. There are 14 residues in the CDR3. The sample is drawn from a study of liver allograft versus peripheral blood T cells. The wider study: What was compared were the T cell receptor repertoires in transplanted livers and those in the peripheral blood of recipients.

TCRdb itself ran the reads through MiXCR, one entry per CDR3 protein. The sample consists of 9,200 or so distinct CDR3 sequences, around 15% of them appearing once. The source of this sequence is a human patient who had a liver transplant. Some of the T cells may derive from the graft donor. The V call is TRBV20-1, the J call TRBJ1-1; D is unclear. CDR3 sequence reads: CSAPRPGRRTEAFF. The CDR3 DNA sequence: TGCAGTGCCCCGAGGCCCGGCAGAAGGACTGAAGCTTTCTTT.